The 5 T cell receptor beta chains below were found in one sample sequenced in a study of T cell changes during pregnancy in multiple sclerosis. Clones were sequenced by immunoSEQ multiplex PCR, and TCRdb holds only the in-frame ones, with some missing. This table holds 52,000 or so clones, over 80% found once. Sequenced material: CD4+ T cells from peripheral blood mononuclear cells, taken in the first trimester of pregnancy. The source is a female donor with multiple sclerosis, enrolled in a pregnancy study.

This clone was observed a handful of times. The rearrangement joins TRBV9 to TRBJ1-3; D not resolved. V was clipped by 4 bases and J by 0 bases, with 14 bases between them. This CDR3 has 16 amino acids. Germline V lookup: CDR1 SGDLS, CDR2 YYNGEE. The CDR3 loop reads CASSSRDIVSGNTIYF. The CDR3 DNA follows: TGTGCCAGCAGCTCCCGAGACATTGTCTCTGGAAACACCATATATTTT. Combining the CDR3 with reference TRBV9 and TRBJ1-3 gives the whole variable domain DSGVTQTPKHLITATGQRVTLRCSPRSGDLSVYWYQQSLDQGLQFLIQYYNGEERAKGNILERFSAQQFPDLHSELNLSSLELGDSALYFCASSSRDIVSGNTIYFGEGSWLTVV.

The chain has TRBV7-6 and TRBJ2-1; TRBD2 aligns across 11 bases. CDR1 is SGHVS and CDR2 is FNYEAQ in the germline V gene. The CDR3 covers 17 residues. V dropped 1 base and J dropped 3; count of bases not matched to a gene: 5. This CDR3 reads CASSLVGGTSGYNEQFF. The CDR3 DNA follows: TGTGCCAGCAGCTTAGTGGGCGGGACTAGCGGCTACAATGAGCAGTTCTTC.

CDR3 sequence: CASSYDRGQETQYF. The CDR3, as DNA: TGCGCCAGCAGCTATGACAGGGGCCAAGAGACCCAGTACTTC. The V and J genes are TRBV5-1 and TRBJ2-5; 8 bases agree with TRBD1. The CDR3 extends over 14 amino acids. V dropped 3 bases and J dropped 1; count of bases not matched to a gene: 2. Germline V gene lookup returns CDR1 SGHRS and CDR2 YFSETQ.

This clone was counted a single time. This sequence joins TRBV7-2 and TRBJ2-4; D uncertain. This CDR3 has 14 residues. CDR1 is SGHTA, CDR2 FQGNSA, per germline. The V end lost 0 bases, the J end lost 7 bases, and 10 bases lay between the germline ends. The CDR3 sequence: CASSLAFQSNIQYF. The CDR3 nucleotides read TGTGCCAGCAGCTTAGCCTTCCAGTCGAACATTCAGTACTTC.

V and J are TRBV28 and TRBJ1-3, with 12 bases lining up with TRBD1. V trimming: 6 bases; J trimming: 14 bases; junction bases outside the gene matches: 11. This CDR3 spans 14 amino acids. The germline gives CDR1 MDHEN, CDR2 SYDVKM. CDR3 region: CASSSAGQGANVYF. The CDR3 DNA sequence: TGTGCCAGCAGCTCCGCGGGACAGGGGGCTAATGTATATTTT. Combining the CDR3 with reference TRBV28 and TRBJ1-3 gives the whole variable domain DVKVTQSSRYLVKRTGEKVFLECVQDMDHENMFWYRQDPGLGLRLIYFSYDVKMKEKGDIPEGYSVSREKKERFSLILESASTNQTSMYLCASSSAGQGANVYFGEGSWLTVV.